This TCR beta chain is drawn from a study of shared T cell receptors in the human thymus. The CDR3 runs 17 residues. V lost 2 bases and J 1 base, leaving 16 bases between the germline ends. Per germline, CDR1 SEHNR and CDR2 FQNEAQ (reference sequence). Only in-frame clones appear in the TCRdb table, and some are missing; sequencing was by immunoSEQ multiplex PCR. Altogether around 730,000 clones are present, approximately 85% being singletons, with the ten largest covering roughly 0.01%. In addition, the sample was reused for a study of human thymus T cells. That source notes: Congenital heart defects were the reason for the corrective surgery that the donors, healthy Finnish infants, were having. Thymus specimens were resections from corrective heart surgery. There appeared to be biased usage of V and J genes in thymic and blood repertoires. Unrelated people showed highly overlapping thymic repertoires, related research reported.

The chain joins TRBV7-9 to TRBJ2-3, with D tentatively TRBD1 (6 bases). The sample taken for sequencing was thymocytes. The sequence derives from a girl under two years old with a congenital heart defect. The CDR3 protein is CASSLRPPPGGTDTQYF. CDR3 in DNA: TGTGCCAGCAGCTTACGCCCTCCGCCAGGGGGCACAGATACGCAGTATTTT.